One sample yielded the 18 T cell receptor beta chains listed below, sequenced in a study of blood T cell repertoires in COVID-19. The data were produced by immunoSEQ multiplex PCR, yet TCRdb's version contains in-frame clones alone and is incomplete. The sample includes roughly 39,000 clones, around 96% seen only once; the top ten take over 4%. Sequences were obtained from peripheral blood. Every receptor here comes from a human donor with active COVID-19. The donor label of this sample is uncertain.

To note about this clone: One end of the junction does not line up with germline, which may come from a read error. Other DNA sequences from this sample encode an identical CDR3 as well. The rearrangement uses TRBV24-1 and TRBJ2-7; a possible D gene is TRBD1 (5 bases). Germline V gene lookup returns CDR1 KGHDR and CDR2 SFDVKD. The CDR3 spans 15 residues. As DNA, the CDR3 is TGTGCCACTAGTGACCACCTGACAGACCCCTACGAGCAGTACTTC. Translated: CATSDHLTDPYEQYF.

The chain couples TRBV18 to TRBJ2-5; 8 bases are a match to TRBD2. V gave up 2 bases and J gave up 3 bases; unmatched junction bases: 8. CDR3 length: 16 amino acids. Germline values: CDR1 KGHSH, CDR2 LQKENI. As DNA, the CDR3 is TGTGCCAGCTCACCATTTTCTAGCGGGCAGGAAGAGACCCAGTACTTC. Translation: CASSPFSSGQEETQYF.

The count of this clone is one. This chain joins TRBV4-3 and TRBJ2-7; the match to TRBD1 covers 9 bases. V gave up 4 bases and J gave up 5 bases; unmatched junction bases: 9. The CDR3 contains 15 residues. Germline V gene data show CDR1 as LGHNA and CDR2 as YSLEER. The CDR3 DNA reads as TGCGCCAGCAGCCGTGGGACAGGGATTCGGGACGAGCAGTACTTC. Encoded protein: CASSRGTGIRDEQYF.

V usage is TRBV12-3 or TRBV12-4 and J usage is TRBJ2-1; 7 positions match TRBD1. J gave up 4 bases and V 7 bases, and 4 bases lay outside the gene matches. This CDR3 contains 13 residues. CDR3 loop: CASTRGQYNEQFF. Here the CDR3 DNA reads TGTGCCAGCACTCGGGGACAGTACAATGAGCAGTTCTTC.

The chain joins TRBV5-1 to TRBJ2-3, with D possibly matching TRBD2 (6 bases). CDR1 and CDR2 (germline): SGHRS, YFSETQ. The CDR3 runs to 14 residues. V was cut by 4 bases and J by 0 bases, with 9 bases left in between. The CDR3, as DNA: TGCGCCAGCAGCCGTGGGACTAGCACAGATACGCAGTATTTT. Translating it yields CASSRGTSTDTQYF. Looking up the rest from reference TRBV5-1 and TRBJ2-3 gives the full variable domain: KAGVTQTPRYLIKTRGQQVTLSCSPISGHRSVSWYQQTPGQGLQFLFEYFSETQRNKGNFPGRFSGRQFSNSRSEMNVSTLELGDSALYLCASSRGTSTDTQYFGPGTRLTVL.

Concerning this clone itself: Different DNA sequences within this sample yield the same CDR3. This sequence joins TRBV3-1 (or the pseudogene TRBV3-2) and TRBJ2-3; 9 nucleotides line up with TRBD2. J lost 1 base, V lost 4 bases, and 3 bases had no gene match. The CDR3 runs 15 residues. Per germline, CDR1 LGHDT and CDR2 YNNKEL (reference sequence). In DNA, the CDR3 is TGTGCCAGCAGCCTGGGACTAGCAGGCACAGATACGCAGTATTTT. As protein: CASSLGLAGTDTQYF.

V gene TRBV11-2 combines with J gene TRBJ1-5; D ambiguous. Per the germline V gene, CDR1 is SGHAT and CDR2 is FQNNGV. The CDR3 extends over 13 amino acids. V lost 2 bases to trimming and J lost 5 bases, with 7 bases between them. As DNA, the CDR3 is TGTGCCAGCAGCTTAAACAGCCATCAGCCCCAGCATTTT. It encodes CASSLNSHQPQHF.

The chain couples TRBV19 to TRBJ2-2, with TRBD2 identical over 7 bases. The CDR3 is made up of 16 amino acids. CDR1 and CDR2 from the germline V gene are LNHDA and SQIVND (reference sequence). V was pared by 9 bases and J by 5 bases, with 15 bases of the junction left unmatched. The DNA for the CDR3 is TGTGCCAGCAACCTTGGGGGGAGGGCGTGGACCGGGGAGCTGTTTTTT. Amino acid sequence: CASNLGGRAWTGELFF.

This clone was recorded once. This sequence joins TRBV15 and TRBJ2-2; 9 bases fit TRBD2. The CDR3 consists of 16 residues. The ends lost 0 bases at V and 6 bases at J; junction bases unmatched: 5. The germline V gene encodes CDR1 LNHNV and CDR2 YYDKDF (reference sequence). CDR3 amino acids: CATSRDGGRAAGELFF. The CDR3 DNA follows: TGTGCCACCAGCAGAGACGGCGGGAGGGCGGCCGGGGAGCTGTTTTTT.

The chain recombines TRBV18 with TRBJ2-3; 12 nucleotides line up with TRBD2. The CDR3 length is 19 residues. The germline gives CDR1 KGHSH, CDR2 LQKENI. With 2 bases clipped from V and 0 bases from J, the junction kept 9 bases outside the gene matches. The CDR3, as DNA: TGTGCCAGCTCACCATGGAGACTAGCGGGGGAATCTAGCACAGATACGCAGTATTTT. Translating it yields CASSPWRLAGESSTDTQYF.

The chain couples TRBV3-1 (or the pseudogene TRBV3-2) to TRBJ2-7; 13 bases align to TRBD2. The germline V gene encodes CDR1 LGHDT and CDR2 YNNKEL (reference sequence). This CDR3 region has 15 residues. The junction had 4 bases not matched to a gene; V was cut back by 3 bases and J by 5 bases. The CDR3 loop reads CASSHGLAGAHEQYF. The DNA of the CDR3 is TGTGCCAGCAGCCACGGACTAGCGGGAGCCCACGAGCAGTACTTC.

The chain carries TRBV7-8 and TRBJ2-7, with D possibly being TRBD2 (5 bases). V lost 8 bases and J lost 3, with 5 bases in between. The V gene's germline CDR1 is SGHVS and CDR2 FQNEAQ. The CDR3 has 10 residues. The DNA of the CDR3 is TGTGCCAGCGGGAGCTACGAGCAGTACTTC. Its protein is CASGSYEQYF.

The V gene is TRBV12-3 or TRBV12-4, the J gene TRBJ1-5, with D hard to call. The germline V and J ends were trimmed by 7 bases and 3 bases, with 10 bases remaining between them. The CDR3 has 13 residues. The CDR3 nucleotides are TGTGCCAGCACAACAGCTTTCAATCAGCCCCAGCATTTT. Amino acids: CASTTAFNQPQHF.

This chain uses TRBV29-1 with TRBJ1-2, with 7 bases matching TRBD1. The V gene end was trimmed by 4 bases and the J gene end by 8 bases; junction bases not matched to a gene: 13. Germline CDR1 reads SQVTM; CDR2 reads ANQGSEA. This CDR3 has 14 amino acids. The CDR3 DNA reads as TGCAGCGTTGTATTACTATTGAACAGGGGAGGCTACACCTTC. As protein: CSVVLLLNRGGYTF.

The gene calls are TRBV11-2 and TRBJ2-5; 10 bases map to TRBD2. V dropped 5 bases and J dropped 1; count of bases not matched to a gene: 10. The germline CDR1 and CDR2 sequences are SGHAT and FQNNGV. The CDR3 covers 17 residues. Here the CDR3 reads CASSTRTTSGAQETQYF. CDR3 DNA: TGTGCCAGCAGCACTAGGACCACTAGCGGGGCCCAAGAGACCCAGTACTTC.

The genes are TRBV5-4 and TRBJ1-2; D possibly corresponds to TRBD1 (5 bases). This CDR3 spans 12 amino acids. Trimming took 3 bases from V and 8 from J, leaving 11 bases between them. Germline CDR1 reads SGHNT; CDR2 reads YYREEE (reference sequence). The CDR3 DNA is TGTGCCAGCAGCTCCAGGGAACCCGGCTACACCTTC. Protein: CASSSREPGYTF.

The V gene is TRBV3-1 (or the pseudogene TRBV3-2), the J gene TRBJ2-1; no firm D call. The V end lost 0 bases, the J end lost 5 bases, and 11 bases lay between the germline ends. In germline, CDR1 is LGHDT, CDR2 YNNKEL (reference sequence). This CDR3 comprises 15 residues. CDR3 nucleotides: TGTGCCAGCAGCCAAGATGGAGTAGGAGACAATGAGCAGTTCTTC. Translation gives CASSQDGVGDNEQFF.

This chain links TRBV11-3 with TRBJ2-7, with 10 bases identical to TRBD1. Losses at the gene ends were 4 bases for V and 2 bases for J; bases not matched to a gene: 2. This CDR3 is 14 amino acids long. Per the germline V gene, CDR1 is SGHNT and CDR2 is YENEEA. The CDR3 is CASSSGQGAYEQYF. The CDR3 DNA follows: TGTGCCAGCAGCTCCGGACAGGGGGCCTACGAGCAGTACTTC.